A single T cell receptor beta chain is shown here with its context. Antigen: not known. This specimen belongs to a study of cytomegalovirus exposure and HLA in healthy donors. 60 Vbeta and 13 Jbeta primers were used in PCR. Profiling relied on immunoSEQ multiplex PCR, and the TCRdb table lists in-frame clones only, not all of them. The table lists 120,000 or so clones, over 65% of them singletons. Study-level findings and limits: Later analysis identified a missense DCLRE1C variant that was linked to TCR beta V- and J-gene trimming. The study labeled 150 to 200 TCR beta chains cytomegalovirus-associated.

This CDR3 has 14 amino acids. V lost 3 bases and J lost 3, with 12 bases in between. CDR1 and CDR2 (germline): WNHNN, SYGVQD (reference sequence). The chain couples TRBV10-1 to TRBJ2-7; D not resolved. The source of this sequence is a woman between 35 and 50 years old in good health and CMV-seronegative. The sequenced sample was PBMCs. The CDR3 DNA reads as TGCGCCAGCAGTGATGGTTCGTCGGGCTACGAGCAGTACTTC. This encodes CASSDGSSGYEQYF.